This T cell receptor (beta chain) was sequenced during a study of blood T cell repertoires in COVID-19. In the study overall: Sources were T cells, B-cell-depleted T cells, or PBMCs; the material itself was cDNA or gDNA.

The V end was cut by 5 bases, the J end by 1 base, with 12 bases between. This CDR3 has 15 amino acids. The germline CDR1 and CDR2 sequences are SGHTA and FQGTGA. Method: immunoSEQ multiplex PCR; TCRdb's copy keeps in-frame clones and lacks some. The sample includes over 60,000 clones, about 91% of them seen just once. This rearrangement joins TRBV7-3 to TRBJ1-3, with D perhaps matching TRBD1 (6 bases). Specimen: peripheral blood. This TCR was sampled from a woman in her fifties or sixties with active COVID-19. CDR3 sequence: CASSLQGRSGNTIYF. DNA for the CDR3: TGTGCCAGCAGCCTACAGGGAAGGTCTGGAAACACCATATATTTT.